The sequence of this T cell receptor (beta chain) was determined in a study of blood T cell repertoires in COVID-19. In this sample, this clone turned up many times. This specimen includes other DNA sequences encoding the same CDR3. CDR3 length: 12 residues. V dropped 3 bases and J dropped 5 bases, with 7 bases sitting between them. Here immunoSEQ multiplex PCR was the method, and the copy in TCRdb shows in-frame clones only, minus some. The table lists about 290,000 clones, around four fifths of them singletons. This clonotype was sampled from a woman in her 50s with active or convalescent COVID-19. Material: peripheral blood. J is TRBJ1-1 and V is TRBV12-3 or TRBV12-4; D is possibly TRBD1 (5 bases). The CDR3 DNA sequence: TGTGCCAGCAGTTTTGGGGGGACTGAAGCTTTCTTT. It encodes CASSFGGTEAFF.